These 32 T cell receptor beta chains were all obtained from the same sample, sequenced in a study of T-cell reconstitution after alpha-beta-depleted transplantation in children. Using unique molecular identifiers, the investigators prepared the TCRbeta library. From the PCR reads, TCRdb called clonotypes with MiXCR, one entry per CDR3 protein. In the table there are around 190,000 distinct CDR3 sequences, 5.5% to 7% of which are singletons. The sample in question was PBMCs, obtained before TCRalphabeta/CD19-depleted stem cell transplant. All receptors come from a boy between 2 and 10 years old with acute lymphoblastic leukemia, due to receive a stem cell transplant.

The CDR3 DNA reads as TGTGCCAGCAGCTTCCCGGTCGCGGGCAATGAGCAGTTCTTC. Its protein is CASSFPVAGNEQFF. V and J are TRBV7-9 and TRBJ2-1; D possibly corresponds to TRBD2 (5 bases). V dropped 3 bases and J dropped 6 bases, with 12 bases sitting between them. This CDR3 is built from 14 residues. The germline gives CDR1 SEHNR, CDR2 FQNEAQ (reference sequence).

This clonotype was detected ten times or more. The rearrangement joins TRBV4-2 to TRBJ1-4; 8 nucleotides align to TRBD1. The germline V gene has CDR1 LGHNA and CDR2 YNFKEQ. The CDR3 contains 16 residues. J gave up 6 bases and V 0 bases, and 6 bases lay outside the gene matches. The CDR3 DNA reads TGTGCCAGCAGCCAAGATTTGGGGACAGGTGATGAAAAACTGTTTTTT. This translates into CASSQDLGTGDEKLFF.

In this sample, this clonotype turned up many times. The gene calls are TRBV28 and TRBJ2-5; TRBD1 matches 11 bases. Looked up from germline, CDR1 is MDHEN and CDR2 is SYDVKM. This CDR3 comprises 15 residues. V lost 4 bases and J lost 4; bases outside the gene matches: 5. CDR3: CASSYPGQGAETQYF. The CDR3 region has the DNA TGTGCCAGCAGTTACCCCGGACAGGGGGCAGAGACCCAGTACTTC. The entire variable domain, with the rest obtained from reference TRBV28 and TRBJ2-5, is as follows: DVKVTQSSRYLVKRTGEKVFLECVQDMDHENMFWYRQDPGLGLRLIYFSYDVKMKEKGDIPEGYSVSREKKERFSLILESASTNQTSMYLCASSYPGQGAETQYFGPGTRLLVL.

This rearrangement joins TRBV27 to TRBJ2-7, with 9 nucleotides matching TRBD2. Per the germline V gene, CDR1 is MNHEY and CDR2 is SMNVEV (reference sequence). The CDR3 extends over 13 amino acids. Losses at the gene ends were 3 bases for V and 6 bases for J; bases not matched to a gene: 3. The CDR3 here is CASSFGTSSEQYF. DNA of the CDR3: TGTGCCAGCAGTTTTGGGACTAGCAGCGAGCAGTACTTC.

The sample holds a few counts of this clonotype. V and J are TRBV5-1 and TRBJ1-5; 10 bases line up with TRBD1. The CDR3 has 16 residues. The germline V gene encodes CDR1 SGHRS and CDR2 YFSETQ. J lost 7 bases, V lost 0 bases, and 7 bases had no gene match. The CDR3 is CASSLDGTGAGQPQHF. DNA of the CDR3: TGCGCCAGCAGCTTGGACGGGACAGGGGCCGGCCAGCCCCAGCATTTT.

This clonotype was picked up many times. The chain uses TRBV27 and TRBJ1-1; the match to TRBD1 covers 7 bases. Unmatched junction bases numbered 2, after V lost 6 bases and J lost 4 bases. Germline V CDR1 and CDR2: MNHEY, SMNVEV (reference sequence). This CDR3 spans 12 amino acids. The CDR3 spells CASRDRATEAFF. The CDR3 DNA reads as TGTGCCAGCAGAGACAGGGCCACTGAAGCTTTCTTT.

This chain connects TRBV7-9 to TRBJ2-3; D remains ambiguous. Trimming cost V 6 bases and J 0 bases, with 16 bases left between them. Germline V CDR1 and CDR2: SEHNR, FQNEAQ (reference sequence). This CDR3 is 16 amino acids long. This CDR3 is CASSSLGDISTDTQYF. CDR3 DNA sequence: TGTGCCAGCAGTTCTCTTGGTGATATTAGCACAGATACGCAGTATTTT.

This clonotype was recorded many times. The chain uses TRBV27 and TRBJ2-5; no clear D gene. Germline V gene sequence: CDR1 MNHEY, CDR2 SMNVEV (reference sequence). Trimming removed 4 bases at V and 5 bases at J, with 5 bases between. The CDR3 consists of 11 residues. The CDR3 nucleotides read TGTGCCAGCAGTTCGTATGAGACCCAGTACTTC. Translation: CASSSYETQYF.

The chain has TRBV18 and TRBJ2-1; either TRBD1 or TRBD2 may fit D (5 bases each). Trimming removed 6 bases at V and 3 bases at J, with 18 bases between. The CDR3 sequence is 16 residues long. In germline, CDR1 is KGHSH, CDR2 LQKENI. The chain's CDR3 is CASSPGRTGSYNEQFF. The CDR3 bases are TGTGCCAGCTCCCCTGGGAGAACAGGAAGCTACAATGAGCAGTTCTTC.

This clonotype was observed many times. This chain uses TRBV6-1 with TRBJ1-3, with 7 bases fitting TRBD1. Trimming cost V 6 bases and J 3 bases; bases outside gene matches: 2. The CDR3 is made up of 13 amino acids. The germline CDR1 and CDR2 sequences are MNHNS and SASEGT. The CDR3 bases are TGTGCCAGCAGGAGGACAGGTGGAAACACCATATATTTT. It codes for CASRRTGGNTIYF.

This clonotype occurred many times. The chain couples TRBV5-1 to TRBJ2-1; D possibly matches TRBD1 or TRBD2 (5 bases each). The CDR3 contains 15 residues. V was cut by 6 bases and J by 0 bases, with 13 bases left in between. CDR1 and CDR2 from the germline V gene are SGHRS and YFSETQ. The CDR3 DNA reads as TGCGCCAGCACGTGGGGGTTCAGCTCCTACAATGAGCAGTTCTTC. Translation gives CASTWGFSSYNEQFF.

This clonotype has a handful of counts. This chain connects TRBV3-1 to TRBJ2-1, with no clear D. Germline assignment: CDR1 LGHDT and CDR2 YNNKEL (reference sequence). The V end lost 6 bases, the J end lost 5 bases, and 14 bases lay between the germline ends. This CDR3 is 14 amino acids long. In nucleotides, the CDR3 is TGTGCCAGCAGTCGAGAGACGGCGAACAATGAGCAGTTCTTC. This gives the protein CASSRETANNEQFF.

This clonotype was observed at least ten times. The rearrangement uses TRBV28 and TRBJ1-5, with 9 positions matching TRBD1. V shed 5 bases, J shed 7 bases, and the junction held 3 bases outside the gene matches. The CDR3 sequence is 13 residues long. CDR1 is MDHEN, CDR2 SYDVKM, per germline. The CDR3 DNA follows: TGTGCCAGCAGTCTTACAGGGGGCCAGCCCCAGCATTTT. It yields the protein CASSLTGGQPQHF.

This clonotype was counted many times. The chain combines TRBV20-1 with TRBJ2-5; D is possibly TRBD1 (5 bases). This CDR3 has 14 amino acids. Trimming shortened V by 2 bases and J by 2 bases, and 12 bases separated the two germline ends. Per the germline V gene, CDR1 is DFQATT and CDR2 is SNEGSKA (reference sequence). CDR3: CSARRDSPQETQYF. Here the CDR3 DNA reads TGCAGTGCTAGACGTGACAGTCCGCAAGAGACCCAGTACTTC.

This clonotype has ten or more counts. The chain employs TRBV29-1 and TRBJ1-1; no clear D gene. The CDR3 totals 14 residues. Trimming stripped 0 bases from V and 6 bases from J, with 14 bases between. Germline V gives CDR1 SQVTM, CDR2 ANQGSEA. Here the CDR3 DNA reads TGCAGCGTTGAAGACTGGGGTGGCCAGGCTGAAGCTTTCTTT. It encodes CSVEDWGGQAEAFF.

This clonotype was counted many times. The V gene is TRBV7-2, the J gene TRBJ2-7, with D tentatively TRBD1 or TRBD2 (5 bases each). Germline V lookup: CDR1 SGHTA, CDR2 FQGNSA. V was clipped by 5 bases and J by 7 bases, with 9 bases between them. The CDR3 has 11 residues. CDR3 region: CASSDRGEQYF. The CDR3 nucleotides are TGTGCCAGCAGCGACAGAGGGGAGCAGTACTTC.

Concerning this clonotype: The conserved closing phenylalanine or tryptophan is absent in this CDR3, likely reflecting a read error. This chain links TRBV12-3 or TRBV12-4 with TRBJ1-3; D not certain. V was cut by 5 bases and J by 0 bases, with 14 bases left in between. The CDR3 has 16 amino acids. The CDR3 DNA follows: TGTGCCAGCAGTATACGAGGAGGGTTCTCTGGAAACACCATATATTGT. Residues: CASSIRGGFSGNTIYC.

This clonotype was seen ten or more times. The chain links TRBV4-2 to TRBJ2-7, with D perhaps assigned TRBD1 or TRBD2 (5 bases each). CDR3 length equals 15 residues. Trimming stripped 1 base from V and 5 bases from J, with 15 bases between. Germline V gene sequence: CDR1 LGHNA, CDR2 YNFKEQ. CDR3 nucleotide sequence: TGTGCCAGCAGCCAAGCCACCCTTGTGGGGGACGAGCAGTACTTC. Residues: CASSQATLVGDEQYF.

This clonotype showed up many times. In DNA, the CDR3 is TGCGCCAGCAGCTTGGACCGGGGACAGGGTGAAGCTTTCTTT. Encoded protein: CASSLDRGQGEAFF. V and J are TRBV5-1 and TRBJ1-1, with 9 bases fitting TRBD1. V was clipped by 0 bases and J by 7 bases; unmatched bases: 4. The CDR3 is 14 amino acids. Germline V gives CDR1 SGHRS, CDR2 YFSETQ.

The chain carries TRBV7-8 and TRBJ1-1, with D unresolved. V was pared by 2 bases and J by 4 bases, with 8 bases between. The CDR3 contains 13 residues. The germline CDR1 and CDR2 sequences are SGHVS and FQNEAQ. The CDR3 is CASSLSWITEAFF. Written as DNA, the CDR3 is TGTGCCAGCAGCTTAAGTTGGATCACTGAAGCTTTCTTT.

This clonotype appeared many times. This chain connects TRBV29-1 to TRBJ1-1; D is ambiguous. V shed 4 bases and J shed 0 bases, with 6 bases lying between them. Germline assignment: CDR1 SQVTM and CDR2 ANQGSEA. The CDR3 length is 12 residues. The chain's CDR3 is CSVGRVNTEAFF. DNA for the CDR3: TGCAGCGTTGGGAGGGTGAACACTGAAGCTTTCTTT.

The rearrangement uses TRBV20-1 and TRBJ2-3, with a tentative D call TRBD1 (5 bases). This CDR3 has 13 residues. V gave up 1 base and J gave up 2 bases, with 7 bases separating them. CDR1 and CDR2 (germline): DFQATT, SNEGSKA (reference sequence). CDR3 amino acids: CSARGGHTDTQYF. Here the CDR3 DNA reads TGCAGTGCTAGAGGAGGACACACAGATACGCAGTATTTT.

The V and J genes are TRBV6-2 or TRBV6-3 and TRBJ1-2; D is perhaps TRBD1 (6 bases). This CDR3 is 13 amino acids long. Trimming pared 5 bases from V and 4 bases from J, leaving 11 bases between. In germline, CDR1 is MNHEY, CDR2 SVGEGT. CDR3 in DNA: TGTGCCAGCAGTAGACAGGAACTCTATGGCTACACCTTC. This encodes CASSRQELYGYTF.

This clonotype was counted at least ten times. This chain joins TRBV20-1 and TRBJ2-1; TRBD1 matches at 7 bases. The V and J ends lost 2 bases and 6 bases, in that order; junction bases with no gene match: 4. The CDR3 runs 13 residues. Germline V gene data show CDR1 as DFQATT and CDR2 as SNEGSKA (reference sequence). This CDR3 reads CSARKTGSNEQFF. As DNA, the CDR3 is TGCAGTGCTAGAAAGACAGGGTCCAATGAGCAGTTCTTC.

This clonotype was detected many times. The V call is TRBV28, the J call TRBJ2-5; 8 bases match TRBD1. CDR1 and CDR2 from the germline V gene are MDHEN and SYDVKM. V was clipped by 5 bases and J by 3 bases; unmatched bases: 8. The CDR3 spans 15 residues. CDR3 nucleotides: TGTGCCAGCAGTCGGGAAGGGACAGGAGAAGAGACCCAGTACTTC. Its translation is CASSREGTGEETQYF.

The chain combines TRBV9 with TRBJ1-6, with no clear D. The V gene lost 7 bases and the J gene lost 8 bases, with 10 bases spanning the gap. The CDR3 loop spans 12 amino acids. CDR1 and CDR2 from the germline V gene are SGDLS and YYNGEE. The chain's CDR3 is CASRTLDSPLHF. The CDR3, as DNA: TGTGCCAGCCGGACTCTCGATTCACCCCTCCACTTT.

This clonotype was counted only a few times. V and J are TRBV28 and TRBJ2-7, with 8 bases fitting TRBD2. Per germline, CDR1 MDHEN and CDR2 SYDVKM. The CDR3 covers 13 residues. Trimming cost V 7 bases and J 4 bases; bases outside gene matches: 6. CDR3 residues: CASIGGGGYEQYF. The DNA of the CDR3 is TGTGCCAGCATCGGGGGGGGAGGATACGAGCAGTACTTC.

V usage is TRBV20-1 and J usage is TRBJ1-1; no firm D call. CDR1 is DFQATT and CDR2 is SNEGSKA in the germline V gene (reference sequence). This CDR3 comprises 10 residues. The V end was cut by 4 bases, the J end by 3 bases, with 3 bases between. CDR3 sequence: CSATDTEAFF. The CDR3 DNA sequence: TGCAGTGCTACTGACACTGAAGCTTTCTTT.

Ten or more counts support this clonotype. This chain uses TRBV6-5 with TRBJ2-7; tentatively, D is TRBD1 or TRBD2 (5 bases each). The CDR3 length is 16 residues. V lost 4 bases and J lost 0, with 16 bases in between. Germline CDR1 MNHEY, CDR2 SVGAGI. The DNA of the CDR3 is TGTGCCAGCAGTTTATCCGGGACGAGCTACTCCTACGAGCAGTACTTC. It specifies CASSLSGTSYSYEQYF.

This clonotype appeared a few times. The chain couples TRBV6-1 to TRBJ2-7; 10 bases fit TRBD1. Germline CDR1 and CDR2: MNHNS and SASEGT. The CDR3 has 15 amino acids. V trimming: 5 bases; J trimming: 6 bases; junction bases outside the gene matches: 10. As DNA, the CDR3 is TGTGCCAGCAGTCGTACCGGGACAGGGGAAGGCGAGCAGTACTTC. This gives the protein CASSRTGTGEGEQYF.

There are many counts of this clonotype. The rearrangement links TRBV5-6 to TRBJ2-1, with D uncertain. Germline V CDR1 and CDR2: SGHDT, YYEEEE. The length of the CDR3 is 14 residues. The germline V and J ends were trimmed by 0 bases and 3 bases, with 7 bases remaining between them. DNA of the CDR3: TGTGCCAGCAGCTTGGATCAAATCTACAATGAGCAGTTCTTC. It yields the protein CASSLDQIYNEQFF. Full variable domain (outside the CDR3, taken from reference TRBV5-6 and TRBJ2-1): DAGVTQSPTHLIKTRGQQVTLRCSPKSGHDTVSWYQQALGQGPQFIFQYYEEEERQRGNFPDRFSGHQFPNYSSELNVNALLLGDSALYLCASSLDQIYNEQFFGPGTRLTVL.

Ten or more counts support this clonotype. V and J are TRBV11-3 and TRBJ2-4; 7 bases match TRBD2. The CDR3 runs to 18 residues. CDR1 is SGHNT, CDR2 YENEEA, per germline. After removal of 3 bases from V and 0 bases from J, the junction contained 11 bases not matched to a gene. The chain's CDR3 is CASSFLSSGLIAKNIQYF. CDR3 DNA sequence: TGTGCCAGCAGCTTTCTGTCTAGCGGATTGATAGCCAAAAACATTCAGTACTTC.